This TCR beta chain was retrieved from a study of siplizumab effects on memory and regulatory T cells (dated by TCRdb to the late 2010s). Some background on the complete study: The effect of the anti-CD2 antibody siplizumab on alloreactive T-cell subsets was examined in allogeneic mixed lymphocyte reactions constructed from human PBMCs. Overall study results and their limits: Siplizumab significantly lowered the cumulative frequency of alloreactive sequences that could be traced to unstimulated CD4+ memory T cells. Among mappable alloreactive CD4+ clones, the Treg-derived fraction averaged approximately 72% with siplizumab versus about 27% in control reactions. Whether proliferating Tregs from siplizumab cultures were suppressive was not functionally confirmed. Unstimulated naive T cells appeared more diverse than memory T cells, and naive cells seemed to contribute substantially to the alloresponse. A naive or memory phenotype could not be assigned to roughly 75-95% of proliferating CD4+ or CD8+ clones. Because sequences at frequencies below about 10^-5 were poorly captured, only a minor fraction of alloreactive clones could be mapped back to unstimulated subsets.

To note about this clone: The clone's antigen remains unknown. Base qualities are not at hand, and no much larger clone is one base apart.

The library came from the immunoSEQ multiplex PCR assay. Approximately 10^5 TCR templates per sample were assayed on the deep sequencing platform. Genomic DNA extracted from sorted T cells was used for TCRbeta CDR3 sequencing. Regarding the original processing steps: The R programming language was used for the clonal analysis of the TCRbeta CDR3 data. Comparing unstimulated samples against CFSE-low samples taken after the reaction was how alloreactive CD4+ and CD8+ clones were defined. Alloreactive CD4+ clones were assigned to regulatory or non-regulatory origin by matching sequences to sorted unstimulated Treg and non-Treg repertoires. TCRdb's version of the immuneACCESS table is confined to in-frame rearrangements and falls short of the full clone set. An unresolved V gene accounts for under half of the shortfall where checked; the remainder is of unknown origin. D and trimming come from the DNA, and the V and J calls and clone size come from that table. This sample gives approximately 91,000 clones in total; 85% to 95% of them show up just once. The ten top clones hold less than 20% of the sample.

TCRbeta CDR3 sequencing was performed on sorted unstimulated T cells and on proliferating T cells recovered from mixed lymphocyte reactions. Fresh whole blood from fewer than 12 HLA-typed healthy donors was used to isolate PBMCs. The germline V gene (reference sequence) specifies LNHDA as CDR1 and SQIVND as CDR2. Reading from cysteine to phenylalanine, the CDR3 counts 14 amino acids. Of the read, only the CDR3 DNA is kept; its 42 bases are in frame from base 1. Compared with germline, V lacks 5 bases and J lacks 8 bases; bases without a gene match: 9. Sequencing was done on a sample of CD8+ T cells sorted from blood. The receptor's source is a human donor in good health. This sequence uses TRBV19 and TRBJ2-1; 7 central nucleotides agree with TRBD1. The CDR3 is CASSPATGPYEQFF. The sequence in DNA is TGTGCCAGTAGTCCGGCGACAGGGCCCTATGAGCAGTTCTTC.